The clone carrying this T cell receptor beta chain was observed a handful of times. Its antigen is undetermined. The germline gives CDR1 DFQATT, CDR2 SNEGSKA (reference sequence). With V trimmed by 2 bases and J by 0 bases, 3 bases remained unmatched. This CDR3 contains 16 residues. This entry comes from a study of human T cells and chemical hapten exposure. Study conclusions and caveats: The donor cohort had alopecia, so its immune response may not match that of healthy people.

Time point reported: patch test 2, 6 weeks after DPC sensitization. The treatment here: therapeutic diphenylcyclopropenone sensitization with weekly scalp DPC. Unfractionated whole blood was the source from which total RNA was extracted. A single record per CDR3 protein comes from TCRdb applying MiXCR to the RACE reads. The sample records 35,000 to 50,000 distinct CDR3 sequences, roughly a tenth being singletons. This clonotype originated in a woman aged 25 to 45 with alopecia areata. Some clones in this sample may be carry-over from other donors' samples. The chain uses TRBV20-1 and TRBJ2-3; TRBD2 matches 12 bases. The material sequenced was whole blood, taken in connection with sensitization to the hapten diphenylcyclopropenone (DPC). The DNA for the CDR3 is TGCAGTGCTAGACTAGCGGGGGGGCCTAGCACAGATACGCAGTATTTT. Its translation: CSARLAGGPSTDTQYF.